This entry describes one TCR beta chain. This receptor's antigen is unknown. No much larger clone is present one base from it, and per-base qualities are unavailable. A distance of 7 bases separates the germline ends of V and J, which lose 2 bases and 2 bases respectively. Reading from cysteine to phenylalanine, the CDR3 counts 13 amino acids. Just CDR3 DNA is preserved here, 39 bases in frame from base 1. The germline V gene (reference sequence) supplies CDR1 GTSNPN and CDR2 SVGIG. The source of the sample is a study of blood T cell repertoires in COVID-19 (dated by TCRdb to about 2020). Turning to the overall study: Samples from collaborators originated in the United States, Italy and Spain and spanned both the acute and convalescent phases of COVID-19. The prospective study material was composed of cDNA or gDNA derived from T cells, B-cell-depleted T cells, or PBMCs. The dataset comprised deeply sampled blood TCRbeta repertoires from subjects exposed to, actively infected with, or recovered from COVID-19. The repertoires were made available in a free public database intended to serve as a resource for research on the immune response to SARS-CoV-2. Samples came from the ongoing ImmuneRACE study (first 160 participants) plus 1,254 subjects from 6 global collaborators. A de-identified subject ID, COVID-19 status, age in years and sex were almost always included in the sample metadata. Where available, HLA class I and class II types were obtained from metadata supplied by the sample provider rather than from assay-based typing.

Each collaborating institution followed its own protocols to collect whole blood in K2EDTA tubes. Collaborator samples were shipped for TCRbeta analysis as frozen whole blood, isolated PBMCs, or DNA extracted from either sample type. TCRbeta CDR3 regions were amplified from genomic DNA by means of the immunoSEQ Assay, a bias-controlled multiplex PCR. Processing in the source paper ran as follows. Within the assay, amplification of reference gene primers was used to estimate how many nucleated cells each sample contained. Sequence reads were collapsed and filtered to measure the absolute abundance of every unique TCRbeta CDR3 rearrangement. Productive Simpson clonality was computed per sample as the square root of Simpson's diversity index over productive rearrangements. Not all clones reach the TCRdb copy of this immuneACCESS table, which keeps in-frame sequences only. Checked studies attribute under half of the gap to unresolved V genes and leave the rest unexplained. The DNA gave D and trimming, while V, J and clone size come from that table. This sample has 150,000 to 200,000 clones in its table, and 65% to 90% of those were observed once. Jointly, the top ten make up 8% to 10% of the sample.

Overall results and qualifications from the work: How much clinical and demographic metadata was included differed by source and by participant, and the metadata was provided uncurated.

Recombination joined TRBV30 with TRBJ1-3; TRBD1 is perhaps the D gene, given 5 matching bases. The clonotype was recovered from a man between 60 and 70 years old with acute or convalescent COVID-19. Sequencing input: peripheral blood. The sequenced DNA is TGTGCCTGGAGTTACAGGCCTGGAAACACCATATATTTT. Its translation is CAWSYRPGNTIYF.